These 27 T cell receptor beta chains were sequenced from one sample in a study of shared clonotypes between healthy human individuals. The data were produced by immunoSEQ multiplex PCR, yet TCRdb's version contains in-frame clones alone and is incomplete. The sample comprises roughly 650,000 clones, about 96% of which are singletons, and around 0.06% rests with the top ten. Sequenced sample: naive CD4+ T cells sorted from blood. Sample subset: CD45RA+ positively selected. The receptors here all came from a woman aged 25 to 45 in good health.

The chain combines TRBV29-1 with TRBJ1-2, with 7 bases fitting TRBD1. CDR3 length equals 13 residues. V dropped 6 bases and J dropped 4; count of bases not matched to a gene: 8. The V gene's germline CDR1 is SQVTM and CDR2 ANQGSEA. For the CDR3, the DNA is TGCAGCGTCTACGCCGGGACAGTCTATGGCTACACCTTC. Its protein product is CSVYAGTVYGYTF.

This clone was counted once. This chain connects TRBV18 to TRBJ2-7, with 12 nucleotides matching TRBD1. Germline V gene data show CDR1 as KGHSH and CDR2 as LQKENI. The junction had 9 bases not matched to a gene; V was cut back by 2 bases and J by 4 bases. The CDR3 is 17 residues long. This CDR3 is CASSPAPGTGGRYEQYF. CDR3 nucleotides: TGTGCCAGCTCACCAGCCCCCGGGACAGGGGGCCGGTACGAGCAGTACTTC. The full variable domain, with the rest looked up from reference TRBV18 and TRBJ2-7, is NAGVMQNPRHLVRRRGQEARLRCSPMKGHSHVYWYRQLPEEGLKFMVYLQKENIIDESGMPKERFSAEFPKEGPSILRIQQVVRGDSAAYFCASSPAPGTGGRYEQYFGPGTRLTVT.

V and J are TRBV4-1 and TRBJ2-3; D might be TRBD2 (5 bases). V lost 0 bases and J 0 bases, leaving 7 bases between the germline ends. Per the germline V gene, CDR1 is MGHRA and CDR2 is YSYEKL. CDR3 length: 15 amino acids. CDR3 residues: CASSQDWTSTDTQYF. CDR3 bases: TGCGCCAGCAGCCAAGATTGGACTAGCACAGATACGCAGTATTTT.

The genes are TRBV28 and TRBJ1-1, with D possibly TRBD1 on 5 matching bases. CDR3 size: 14 residues. V was pared by 8 bases and J by 1 base, with 14 bases between. Per germline, CDR1 MDHEN and CDR2 SYDVKM. The CDR3 loop reads CASLGGTSNTEAFF. The CDR3 nucleotides read TGTGCCAGCTTGGGTGGGACTTCGAACACTGAAGCTTTCTTT.

In regard to this clone: The same CDR3 arises from other DNA sequences in this sample as well. The V call is TRBV5-1, the J call TRBJ2-7; D perhaps matches TRBD1 (5 bases). CDR3 length: 13 residues. In germline, CDR1 is SGHRS, CDR2 YFSETQ. V gave up 0 bases and J gave up 2 bases, with 6 bases separating them. The CDR3 nucleotides read TGCGCCAGCAGCTTGGCAGGGCCCTACGAGCAGTACTTC. Translated, it gives CASSLAGPYEQYF.

The chain is built from TRBV27 and TRBJ1-1, with 7 bases that match TRBD1. V dropped 9 bases and J dropped 6; count of bases not matched to a gene: 7. Germline lookup yields CDR1 MNHEY and CDR2 SMNVEV (reference sequence). There are 12 residues in the CDR3. CDR3 DNA sequence: TGTGCCAGTAAAGACAGGGCCGCTGAAGCTTTCTTT. Translation gives CASKDRAAEAFF.

This chain links TRBV25-1 with TRBJ2-1, with 7 bases identical to TRBD2. This CDR3 has 14 amino acids. Trimming at V came to 4 bases and at J to 9 bases, leaving 9 bases not matched to a gene. Per the germline V gene, CDR1 is MGHDK and CDR2 is SYGVNS. CDR3 sequence (DNA): TGTGCCAGCAGTGCGAGGGCTAGCGGAAGTGAGCAGTTCTTC. Translated: CASSARASGSEQFF.

This chain uses TRBV5-1 with TRBJ2-7; 12 nucleotides line up with TRBD1. CDR3 length equals 15 residues. V shed 3 bases and J 7 bases; nucleotides not matched to a gene: 8. CDR1 is SGHRS, CDR2 YFSETQ, per germline. The CDR3 DNA reads TGCGCCAGCAGCTGGGGGGGACAGGGGGCGCGTGAGCAGTACTTC. It specifies CASSWGGQGAREQYF.

The chain links TRBV7-8 to TRBJ2-1; unclear D gene. The V gene lost 3 bases and the J gene lost 0 bases, with 9 bases spanning the gap. Germline-derived CDR1 and CDR2 are SGHVS and FQNEAQ. The CDR3 is 15 residues long. Here the CDR3 DNA reads TGTGCCAGCAGCTTTGGGCGGCCCTCCTACAATGAGCAGTTCTTC. It yields the protein CASSFGRPSYNEQFF.

A remark on this clone: Distinct nucleotide sequences in the sample also encode this CDR3. The J gene is TRBJ1-5, the V gene TRBV19; unclear D gene. The CDR3 loop spans 14 amino acids. Trimming cost V 3 bases and J 0 bases, with 6 bases left between them. CDR1 LNHDA and CDR2 SQIVND come from the germline V gene (reference sequence). The CDR3 region has the DNA TGTGCCAGTAGTATTGTCAATAGCAATCAGCCCCAGCATTTT. Its protein product is CASSIVNSNQPQHF.

The V call is TRBV5-1, the J call TRBJ1-6, with D possibly TRBD1 on 5 matching bases. V was shortened by 2 bases and J by 7 bases, with 13 bases between the two germline ends. In germline, CDR1 is SGHRS, CDR2 YFSETQ. CDR3 length: 15 amino acids. The CDR3 protein is CASSFAGTENSPLHF. DNA for the CDR3: TGCGCCAGCAGCTTCGCGGGGACGGAAAATTCACCCCTCCACTTT.

The genes are TRBV14 and TRBJ1-2; no reliable D call. The CDR3 covers 15 residues. CDR1 and CDR2 from the germline V gene are SGHDN and FVKESK. V lost 0 bases, J lost 3 bases, and 11 bases lay in between. DNA for the CDR3: TGTGCCAGCAGCCAAGAAGGAGGCGCTTACTATGGCTACACCTTC. Protein sequence: CASSQEGGAYYGYTF.

Details on this clone: The junction departs from germline at one end; a sequencing error may be responsible. The gene calls are TRBV28 and TRBJ2-1; D uncertain. The CDR3 covers 11 residues. Germline assignment: CDR1 MDHEN and CDR2 SYDVKM. The CDR3 DNA follows: TGTGCCACCGTCTCCAACAATGAGCAGTTCTTC. It encodes CATVSNNEQFF.

This sequence joins TRBV9 and TRBJ2-1; D is undetermined. CDR1 is SGDLS, CDR2 YYNGEE, per germline. The V and J ends lost 2 bases and 6 bases respectively, with 12 bases between them. The CDR3 runs to 14 residues. CDR3 in DNA: TGTGCCAGCAGCGTCGGGTCAGGAAGCAATGAGCAGTTCTTC. Protein: CASSVGSGSNEQFF.

The DNA of the CDR3 is TGTGCCAGCAGTTTAGGGCAGTATTTCAATCAGCCCCAGCATTTT. Its translation is CASSLGQYFNQPQHF. The chain carries TRBV28 and TRBJ1-5; no clear D gene. The CDR3 spans 15 residues. Germline values: CDR1 MDHEN, CDR2 SYDVKM. V was clipped by 2 bases and J by 3 bases, with 11 bases between them.

This chain uses TRBV7-2 with TRBJ1-2, with a weak D call TRBD1 (6 bases). Germline assignment: CDR1 SGHTA and CDR2 FQGNSA. Trimming removed 1 base at V and 4 bases at J, with 16 bases between. This CDR3 comprises 16 residues. The CDR3 region is CASSLEGAGATYGYTF. The CDR3 DNA sequence: TGTGCCAGCAGCTTAGAAGGGGCAGGGGCGACCTATGGCTACACCTTC.

This sequence joins TRBV4-1 and TRBJ1-6; D uncertain. CDR1 and CDR2 from the germline V gene are MGHRA and YSYEKL. Deletions cut 0 bases from V and 7 bases from J, with 13 bases between. The CDR3 loop spans 16 amino acids. CDR3 DNA sequence: TGCGCCAGCAGCCAAGATCGCGGAGTAACGAATTCACCCCTCCACTTT. Encoded protein: CASSQDRGVTNSPLHF.

The chain uses TRBV7-2 and TRBJ1-2; 10 bases match TRBD1. Germline CDR1 and CDR2: SGHTA and FQGNSA. This CDR3 contains 16 residues. The V gene end was trimmed by 5 bases and the J gene end by 4 bases; junction bases not matched to a gene: 10. The CDR3 sequence is CASSQSGTGVTYGYTF. CDR3 DNA: TGTGCCAGCAGCCAATCCGGGACAGGGGTTACCTATGGCTACACCTTC.

The chain carries TRBV6-4 and TRBJ2-5, with 9 bases identical to TRBD2. Per the germline V gene, CDR1 is MRHNA and CDR2 is SNTAGT. The ends lost 10 bases at V and 2 bases at J; junction bases unmatched: 5. The CDR3 has 13 residues. The CDR3 sequence is CANGLACQETQYF. The CDR3 bases are TGTGCCAACGGACTAGCGTGTCAAGAGACCCAGTACTTC.

The chain joins TRBV11-1 to TRBJ2-1; 12 bases align to TRBD2. The CDR3 length is 17 residues. Unmatched junction bases numbered 10, after V lost 5 bases and J lost 5 bases. Germline CDR1 and CDR2: SGHAT and FQDESV (reference sequence). The CDR3 DNA reads TGTGCCAGCAGCGGACTAGCGGGAATCCGCCTCCACAATGAGCAGTTCTTC. Residues: CASSGLAGIRLHNEQFF. Full variable domain (missing parts from reference TRBV11-1 and TRBJ2-1): EAEVAQSPRYKITEKSQAVAFWCDPISGHATLYWYRQILGQGPELLVQFQDESVVDDSQLPKDRFSAERLKGVDSTLKIQPAELGDSAMYLCASSGLAGIRLHNEQFFGPGTRLTVL.

The chain links TRBV7-2 to TRBJ2-7; 10 bases match TRBD1. V was pared by 5 bases and J by 8 bases, with 15 bases of the junction left unmatched. Germline-derived CDR1 and CDR2 are SGHTA and FQGNSA. The CDR3 has 16 amino acids. The CDR3 DNA reads TGTGCCAGCAGCCCCCTCATTGACAGGGGGCCTTCCCAGCAGTACTTC. It is translated as CASSPLIDRGPSQQYF.

The chain couples TRBV15 to TRBJ1-2; D is unclear. V dropped 5 bases and J dropped 8 bases, with 15 bases sitting between them. CDR1 is LNHNV and CDR2 is YYDKDF in the germline V gene (reference sequence). The CDR3 is made up of 13 amino acids. The CDR3 region is CATSSSRTGGYTF. The CDR3, as DNA: TGTGCCACCAGCTCATCACGAACTGGGGGCTACACCTTC.

This chain links TRBV5-5 with TRBJ2-2; D gene ambiguous. Germline-derived CDR1 and CDR2 are SGHKS and YYEKEE (reference sequence). This CDR3 comprises 13 residues. V shed 1 base and J shed 5 bases, with 6 bases lying between them. CDR3 DNA sequence: TGTGCCAGCAGCTTGCAAAGAACCGGGGAGCTGTTTTTT. This encodes CASSLQRTGELFF.

This chain joins TRBV28 and TRBJ1-2, with D possibly matching TRBD1 (5 bases). The V and J ends lost 6 bases and 4 bases respectively, with 12 bases between them. CDR1 MDHEN and CDR2 SYDVKM come from the germline V gene. The CDR3 has 13 residues. The CDR3 sequence: CASRVGGAYGYTF. The DNA of the CDR3 is TGTGCCAGCAGGGTCGGGGGAGCCTATGGCTACACCTTC.

V is TRBV19 and J is TRBJ2-3; D is perhaps TRBD2 (5 bases). With 6 bases removed from V and 1 base from J, the gap between germline ends came to 11 bases. Germline loops: CDR1 LNHDA, CDR2 SQIVND (reference sequence). The CDR3 sequence is 14 residues long. The CDR3, as DNA: TGTGCCAGTAGCGAGGGCTTCGGCACAGATACGCAGTATTTT. Its protein is CASSEGFGTDTQYF.

This clone was found once. The V and J genes are TRBV5-1 and TRBJ2-7, with D possibly TRBD2 on 5 matching bases. The CDR3 covers 13 residues. Germline V gene lookup returns CDR1 SGHRS and CDR2 YFSETQ. The V gene lost 7 bases and the J gene lost 5 bases, with 16 bases spanning the gap. CDR3 protein: CASRREGTNEQYF. CDR3 DNA: TGCGCCAGCCGCCGGGAAGGTACCAACGAGCAGTACTTC.

The chain carries TRBV2 and TRBJ2-1, with 7 bases fitting TRBD2. The CDR3 covers 14 residues. Germline V gives CDR1 SNHLY, CDR2 FYNNEI. V lost 3 bases and J lost 4; bases outside the gene matches: 3. The CDR3: CASSEASGYNEQFF. The CDR3 coding sequence is TGTGCCAGCAGTGAGGCTAGCGGTTACAATGAGCAGTTCTTC.